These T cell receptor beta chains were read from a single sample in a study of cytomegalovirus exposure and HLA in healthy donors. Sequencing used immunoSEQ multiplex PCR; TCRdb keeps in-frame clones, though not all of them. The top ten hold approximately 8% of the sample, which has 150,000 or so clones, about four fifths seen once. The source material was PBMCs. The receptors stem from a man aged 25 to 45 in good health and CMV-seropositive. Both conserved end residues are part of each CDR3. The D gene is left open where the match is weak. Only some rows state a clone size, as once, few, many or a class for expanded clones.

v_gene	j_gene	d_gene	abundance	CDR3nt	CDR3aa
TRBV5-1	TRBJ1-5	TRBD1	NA	TGCGCCAGCAGCCCGACAGGGGGCAATCAGCCCCAGCATTTT	CASSPTGGNQPQHF
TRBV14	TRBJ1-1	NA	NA	TGTGCCAGCAGCCGGGTCCCCCGGGTTGAAGCTTTCTTT	CASSRVPRVEAFF
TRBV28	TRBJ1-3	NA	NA	TGTGCCAGTACCGGGACTGCGGTCCGAAACACCATATATTTT	CASTGTAVRNTIYF
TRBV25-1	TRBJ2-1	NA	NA	TGTGCCAGCAGTGGTACCGGGACACTTTCCTACAATGAGCAGTTCTTC	CASSGTGTLSYNEQFF
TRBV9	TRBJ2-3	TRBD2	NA	TGTGCCAGCAGCAATATAGGACTAGAGGCAGATACGCAGTATTTT	CASSNIGLEADTQYF
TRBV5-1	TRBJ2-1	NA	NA	TGCGCCAGCAGCGAACCCGGGGTCTACAATGAGCAGTTCTTC	CASSEPGVYNEQFF
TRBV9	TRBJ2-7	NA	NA	TGTGCCAGCAGCGTTACGCCGGGATACGAGCAGTACTTC	CASSVTPGYEQYF
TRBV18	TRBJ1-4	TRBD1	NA	TGTGCCAGCTCACCGCGGACAGGGAGAGGTGAAAAACTGTTTTTT	CASSPRTGRGEKLFF
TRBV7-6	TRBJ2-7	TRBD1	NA	TGTGCCAGCAGCTTAGCGGGGGGACAGGGGTTCCTCTACGAGCAGTACTTC	CASSLAGGQGFLYEQYF
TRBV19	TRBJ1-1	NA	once	TGTGCCAGTAAGTCGAGGGCAAACACTGAAGCTTTCTTT	CASKSRANTEAFF
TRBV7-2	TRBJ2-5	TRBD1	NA	TGTGCCAGCACACACAGGGGCGGGGAGACCCAGTACTTC	CASTHRGGETQYF
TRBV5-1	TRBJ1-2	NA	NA	TGCGCCAGCAGCCTAGACAGGACTAACTATGGCTACACCTTC	CASSLDRTNYGYTF
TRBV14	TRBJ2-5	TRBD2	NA	TGTGCCAGCAGCCAAGAGACTAGCGGGAGTTGGGAGACCCAGTACTTC	CASSQETSGSWETQYF